This T cell receptor beta chain comes out of a study of graft-versus-host responses after intestinal transplantation. The overall study: After anti-thymocyte globulin induction, recipients took tacrolimus and steroids for 2 to 3 years. Study-wide findings and caveats: In recipient marrow, GvH clones were found, and some appeared first in ileum or blood.

As to this clone: Its antigen is unknown.

The repertoire was sequenced with immunoSEQ multiplex PCR; TCRdb's copy has only in-frame clones and lacks some. The sample lists roughly 120,000 clones, 90% occurring once. This CDR3 is 15 amino acids long. The source material was unstimulated CD4+ T cells sorted from spleen or lymph node cells, sampled before intestinal transplant. The source of this sequence is a human donor who received an intestinal transplant. This rearrangement joins TRBV7-5 to TRBJ1-4; the table's D call TRBD1 went unverified against the DNA. TRBV7-5 is recorded as a pseudogene. Here the CDR3 DNA reads TGTGCCAGAAGCCGTAACAGGGTTCGTAGTGAAAAACTGTTTTTT. Protein product: CARSRNRVRSEKLFF.